These 5 T cell receptor beta chains were all obtained from the same sample, sequenced in a study of blood T cell repertoires in COVID-19. Clones were sequenced by immunoSEQ multiplex PCR, and TCRdb holds only the in-frame ones, with some missing. Seen here are about 190,000 clones, roughly 85% observed once, and the top ten hold about 10%. Specimen: peripheral blood. Every receptor here comes from a woman of 80 years or more with active or convalescent COVID-19.

The rearrangement links TRBV29-1 to TRBJ1-1; TRBD1 might be the D (5 bases). The CDR3 runs to 14 residues. CDR1 is SQVTM and CDR2 is ANQGSEA in the germline V gene. Trimming shortened V by 3 bases and J by 5 bases, and 16 bases separated the two germline ends. The CDR3 protein is CSVEVSTGTTEAFF. In DNA, the CDR3 is TGCAGCGTTGAGGTTTCCACAGGAACAACTGAAGCTTTCTTT.

The CDR3 reads CASSQGGLAQNTGELFF. CDR3 sequence (DNA): TGTGCCAGCAGCCAAGGGGGACTAGCACAGAACACCGGGGAGCTGTTTTTT. This chain joins TRBV3-1 (or the pseudogene TRBV3-2) and TRBJ2-2; 9 nucleotides match TRBD2. Germline values: CDR1 LGHDT, CDR2 YNNKEL (reference sequence). The CDR3 runs 17 residues. J was trimmed by 1 base and V by 1 base; bases with no gene match: 4.

This chain links TRBV5-1 with TRBJ1-1; weak D call: TRBD1 (5 bases). V lost 5 bases and J lost 0, with 11 bases in between. CDR3 length equals 14 residues. From germline, CDR1 is SGHRS and CDR2 YFSETQ. DNA of the CDR3: TGCGCCAGCAGTCCGGACACCCTGAACACTGAAGCTTTCTTT. Protein product: CASSPDTLNTEAFF.

The rearrangement links TRBV2 to TRBJ1-4; D call uncertain. There are 14 residues in the CDR3. The V and J ends lost 7 bases and 4 bases respectively, with 13 bases between them. Looked up from germline, CDR1 is SNHLY and CDR2 is FYNNEI. CDR3 sequence reads: CASNRGDNNEKLFF. CDR3 nucleotides: TGTGCCAGCAACCGGGGTGATAATAATGAAAAACTGTTTTTT. Drawing the rest from reference TRBV2 and TRBJ1-4, the complete variable domain is EPEVTQTPSHQVTQMGQEVILRCVPISNHLYFYWYRQILGQKVEFLVSFYNNEISEKSEIFDDQFSVERPDGSNFTLKIRSTKLEDSAMYFCASNRGDNNEKLFFGSGTQLSVL.

This clone was seen only a few times. This chain joins TRBV5-1 and TRBJ2-1, with 7 bases lining up with TRBD2. The V and J ends lost 4 bases and 5 bases, in that order; junction bases with no gene match: 15. Germline CDR1 reads SGHRS; CDR2 reads YFSETQ. The CDR3 is 17 residues long. In DNA form, the CDR3 reads TGCGCCAGCAGCCCCCTGACGGGAGGCCAAGGAAACAATGAGCAGTTCTTC. As protein: CASSPLTGGQGNNEQFF.